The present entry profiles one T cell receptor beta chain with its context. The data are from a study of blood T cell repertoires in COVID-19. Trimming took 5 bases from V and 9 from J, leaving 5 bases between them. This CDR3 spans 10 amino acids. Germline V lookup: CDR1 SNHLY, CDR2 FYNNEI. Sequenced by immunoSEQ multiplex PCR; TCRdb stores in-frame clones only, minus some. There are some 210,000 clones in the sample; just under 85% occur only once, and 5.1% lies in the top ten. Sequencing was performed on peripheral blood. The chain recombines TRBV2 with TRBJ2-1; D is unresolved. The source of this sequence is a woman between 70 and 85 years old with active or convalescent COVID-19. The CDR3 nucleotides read TGTGCCAGCAGTAGGAGTGAGCAGTTCTTC. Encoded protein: CASSRSEQFF. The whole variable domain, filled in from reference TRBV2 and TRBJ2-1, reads EPEVTQTPSHQVTQMGQEVILRCVPISNHLYFYWYRQILGQKVEFLVSFYNNEISEKSEIFDDQFSVERPDGSNFTLKIRSTKLEDSAMYFCASSRSEQFFGPGTRLTVL.